Below are 4 T cell receptor beta chains sequenced from a single sample in a study of blood T cell repertoires in COVID-19. TCRdb's table, derived via immunoSEQ multiplex PCR, lists solely in-frame clones and lacks some. The sample includes 120,000 to 150,000 clones, roughly 89% seen only once; the top ten take around 1.5%. The sequencing input was peripheral blood. These receptors were obtained from a human donor in a cohort sampled during active COVID-19.

The chain recombines TRBV4-1 with TRBJ2-1; 9 bases are shared with TRBD2. Germline CDR1 MGHRA, CDR2 YSYEKL. The CDR3 consists of 17 residues. V shed 4 bases and J 5 bases; nucleotides not matched to a gene: 12. CDR3 residues: CASSLNYGAGGNNEQFF. For the CDR3, the DNA is TGCGCCAGCAGCCTAAACTACGGGGCGGGGGGGAACAATGAGCAGTTCTTC.

The rearrangement uses TRBV19 and TRBJ2-2; TRBD1 matches 7 bases. Germline lookup yields CDR1 LNHDA and CDR2 SQIVND (reference sequence). The CDR3 totals 16 residues. V lost 2 bases and J lost 7; bases outside the gene matches: 10. The CDR3 bases are TGTGCCAGTAGTATAATTTATGGACAGGTGGGCGGGGAGCTGTTTTTT. Protein: CASSIIYGQVGGELFF.

The chain carries TRBV11-2 and TRBJ2-1; 7 bases fit TRBD1. Germline trimming cut 1 base from V and 1 base from J; bases unmatched to any gene: 7. The CDR3 has 17 residues. CDR1 and CDR2 from the germline V gene are SGHAT and FQNNGV. The CDR3 protein is CASSLVRTGVSYNEQFF. As DNA, the CDR3 is TGTGCCAGCAGCTTAGTTCGAACAGGGGTTTCCTACAATGAGCAGTTCTTC.

This clone was observed once. The genes are TRBV10-3 and TRBJ2-3; perhaps TRBD2 as D (6 bases). Germline CDR1 is ENHRY and CDR2 is SYGVKD. The germline V and J ends were trimmed by 10 bases and 4 bases, with 18 bases remaining between them. CDR3 length: 14 residues. CDR3 amino acids: CATGDGQEADTQYF. The DNA for the CDR3 is TGTGCCACGGGAGACGGACAAGAGGCAGATACGCAGTATTTT.